The entry below describes one TCR beta chain. Its target is not known. Data came from immunoSEQ multiplex PCR; TCRdb stores just in-frame clones and leaves some out. The profile covers about 88,000 clones, with around 82% appearing a single time and around 10% taken by the ten largest. This CDR3 is 14 amino acids long. The V gene's germline CDR1 is MNHNS and CDR2 SASEGT. The V gene end was trimmed by 11 bases and the J gene end by 3 bases; junction bases not matched to a gene: 7. The sample originates from a study of cytomegalovirus exposure and HLA in healthy donors. Study-level findings and limits: It was reported that the classifier diagnosed cytomegalovirus status with high specificity and sensitivity in both the original and validation cohorts. The study recorded over 150 TCR beta chains that were cytomegalovirus-associated.

Sequencing used PBMCs. The receptor was isolated from a woman under 30 in good health and CMV-seropositive. The V gene is TRBV6-1, the J gene TRBJ2-2; 9 nucleotides agree with TRBD1. The CDR3 spells CAGSTGGDTGELFF. The CDR3 DNA sequence: TGTGCCGGATCGACAGGGGGGGACACCGGGGAGCTGTTTTTT.